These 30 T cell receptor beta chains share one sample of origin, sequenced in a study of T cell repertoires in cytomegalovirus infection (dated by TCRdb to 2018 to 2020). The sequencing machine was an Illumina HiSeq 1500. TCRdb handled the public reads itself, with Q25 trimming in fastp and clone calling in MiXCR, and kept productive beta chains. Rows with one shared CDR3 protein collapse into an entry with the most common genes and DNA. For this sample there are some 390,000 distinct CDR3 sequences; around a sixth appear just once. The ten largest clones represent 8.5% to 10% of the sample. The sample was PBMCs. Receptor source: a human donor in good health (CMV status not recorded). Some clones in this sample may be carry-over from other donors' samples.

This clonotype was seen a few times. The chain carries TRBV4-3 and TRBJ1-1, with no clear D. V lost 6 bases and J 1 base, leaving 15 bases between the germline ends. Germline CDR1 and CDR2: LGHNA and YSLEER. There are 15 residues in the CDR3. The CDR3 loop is CASRKERLTNTEAFF. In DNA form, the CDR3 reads TGCGCCAGCAGGAAAGAGCGACTCACGAACACTGAAGCTTTCTTT.

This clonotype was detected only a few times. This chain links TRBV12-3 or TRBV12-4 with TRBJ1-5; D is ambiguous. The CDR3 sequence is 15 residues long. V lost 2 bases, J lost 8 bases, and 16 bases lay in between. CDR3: CASSLSFGRGEPQHF. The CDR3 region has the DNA TGTGCCAGCAGTTTAAGTTTCGGAAGAGGTGAGCCCCAGCATTTT.

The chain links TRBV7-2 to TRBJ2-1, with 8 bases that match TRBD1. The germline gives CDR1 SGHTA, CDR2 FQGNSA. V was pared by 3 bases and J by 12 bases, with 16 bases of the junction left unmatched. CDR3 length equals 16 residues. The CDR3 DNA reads TGTGCCAGCAGCTTTCGTGGGGGACAGGTTACCAATCCGCAGTTCTTC. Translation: CASSFRGGQVTNPQFF.

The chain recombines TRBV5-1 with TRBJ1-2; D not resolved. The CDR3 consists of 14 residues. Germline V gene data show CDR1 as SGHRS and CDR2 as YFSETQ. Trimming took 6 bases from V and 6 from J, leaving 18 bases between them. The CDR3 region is CASKLKGPENGYTF. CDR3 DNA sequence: TGCGCCAGCAAGTTAAAAGGCCCAGAGAATGGCTACACCTTC.

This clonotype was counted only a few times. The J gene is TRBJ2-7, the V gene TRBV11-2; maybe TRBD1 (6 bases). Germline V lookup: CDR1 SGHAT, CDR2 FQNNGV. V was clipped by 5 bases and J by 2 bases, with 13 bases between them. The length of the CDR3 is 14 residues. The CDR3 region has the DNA TGTGCCAGCAGCCCCGGACAGCTGGCCTACGAGCAGTACTTC. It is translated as CASSPGQLAYEQYF.

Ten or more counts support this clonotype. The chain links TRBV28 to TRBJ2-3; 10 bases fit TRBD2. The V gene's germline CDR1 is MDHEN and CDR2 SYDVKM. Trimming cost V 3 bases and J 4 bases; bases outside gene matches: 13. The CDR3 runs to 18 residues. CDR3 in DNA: TGTGCCAGCAGTTTGGAGAGACTAGCGGGCCCAGAGCCAGATACGCAGTATTTT. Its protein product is CASSLERLAGPEPDTQYF.

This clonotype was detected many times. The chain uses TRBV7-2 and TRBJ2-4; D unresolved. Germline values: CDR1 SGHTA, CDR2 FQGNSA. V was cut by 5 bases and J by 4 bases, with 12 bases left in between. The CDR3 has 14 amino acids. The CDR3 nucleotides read TGTGCCAGCAGCCCCCCGTGGCGGAAAAACATTCAGTACTTC. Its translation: CASSPPWRKNIQYF.

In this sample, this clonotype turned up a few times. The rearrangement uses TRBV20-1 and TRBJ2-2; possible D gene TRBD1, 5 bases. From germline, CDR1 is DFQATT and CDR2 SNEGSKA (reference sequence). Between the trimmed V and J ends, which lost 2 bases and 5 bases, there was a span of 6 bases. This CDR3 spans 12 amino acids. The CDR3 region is CSARRGTGELFF. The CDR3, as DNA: TGCAGTGCTAGAAGGGGAACCGGGGAGCTGTTTTTT.

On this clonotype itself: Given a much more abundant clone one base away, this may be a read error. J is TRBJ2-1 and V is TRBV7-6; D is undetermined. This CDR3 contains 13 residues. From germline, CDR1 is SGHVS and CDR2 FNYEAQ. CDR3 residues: CASSQAIPNDQFF. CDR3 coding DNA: TGTGCCAGCAGCCAAGCGATTCCAAATGACCAGTTCTTC.

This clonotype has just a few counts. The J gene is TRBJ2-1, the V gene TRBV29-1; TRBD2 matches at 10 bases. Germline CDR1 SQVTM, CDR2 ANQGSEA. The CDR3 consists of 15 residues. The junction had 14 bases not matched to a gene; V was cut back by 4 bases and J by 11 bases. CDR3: CSVVRGQAGGTQQFF. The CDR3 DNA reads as TGCAGCGTTGTCCGGGGGCAAGCGGGAGGGACTCAGCAGTTCTTC.

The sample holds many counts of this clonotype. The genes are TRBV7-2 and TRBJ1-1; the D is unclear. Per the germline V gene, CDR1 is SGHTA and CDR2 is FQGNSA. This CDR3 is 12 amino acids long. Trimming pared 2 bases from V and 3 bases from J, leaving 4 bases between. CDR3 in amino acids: CASSLRYTEAFF. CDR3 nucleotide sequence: TGTGCCAGCAGCTTACGATACACTGAAGCTTTCTTT.

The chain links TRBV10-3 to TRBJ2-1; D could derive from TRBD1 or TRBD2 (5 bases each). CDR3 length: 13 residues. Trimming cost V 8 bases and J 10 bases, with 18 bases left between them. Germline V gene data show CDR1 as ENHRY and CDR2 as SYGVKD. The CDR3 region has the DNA TGTGCCATCGAAACCTATGGGGGTGGAGAGCAGTTCTTC. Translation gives CAIETYGGGEQFF.

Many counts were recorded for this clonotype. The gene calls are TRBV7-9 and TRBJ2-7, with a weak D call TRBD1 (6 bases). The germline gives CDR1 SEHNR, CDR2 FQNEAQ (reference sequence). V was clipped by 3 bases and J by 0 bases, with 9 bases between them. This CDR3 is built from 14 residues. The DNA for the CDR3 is TGTGCCAGCAGCTTGACAGGACCCTCCTACGAGCAGTACTTC. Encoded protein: CASSLTGPSYEQYF.

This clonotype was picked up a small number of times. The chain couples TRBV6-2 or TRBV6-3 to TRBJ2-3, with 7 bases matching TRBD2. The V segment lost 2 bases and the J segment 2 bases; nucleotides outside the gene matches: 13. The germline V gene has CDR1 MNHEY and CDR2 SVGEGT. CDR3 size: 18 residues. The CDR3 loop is CASSYPPGAGEATDTQYF. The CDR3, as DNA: TGTGCCAGCAGTTACCCACCGGGTGCGGGGGAAGCCACAGATACGCAGTATTTT.

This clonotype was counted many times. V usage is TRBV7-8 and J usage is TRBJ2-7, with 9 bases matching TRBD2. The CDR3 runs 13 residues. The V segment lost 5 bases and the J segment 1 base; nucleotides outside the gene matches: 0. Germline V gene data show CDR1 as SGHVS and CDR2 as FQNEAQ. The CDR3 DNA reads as TGTGCCAGCAGCGCGGGGGGGTCCTACGAGCAGTACTTC. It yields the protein CASSAGGSYEQYF.

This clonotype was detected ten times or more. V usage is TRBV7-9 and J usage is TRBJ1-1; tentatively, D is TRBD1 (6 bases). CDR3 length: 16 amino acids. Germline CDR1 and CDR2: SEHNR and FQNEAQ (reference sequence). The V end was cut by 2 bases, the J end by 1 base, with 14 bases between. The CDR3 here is CASSLRRGRGNTEAFF. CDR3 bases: TGTGCCAGCAGCTTAAGGCGCGGCAGGGGGAACACTGAAGCTTTCTTT.

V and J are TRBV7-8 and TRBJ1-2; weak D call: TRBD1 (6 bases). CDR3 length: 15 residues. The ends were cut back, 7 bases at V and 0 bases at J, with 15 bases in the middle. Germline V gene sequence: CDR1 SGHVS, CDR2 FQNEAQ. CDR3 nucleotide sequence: TGTGCCAGCACCAACGGGGGGGCCTCTAACTATGGCTACACCTTC. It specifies CASTNGGASNYGYTF.

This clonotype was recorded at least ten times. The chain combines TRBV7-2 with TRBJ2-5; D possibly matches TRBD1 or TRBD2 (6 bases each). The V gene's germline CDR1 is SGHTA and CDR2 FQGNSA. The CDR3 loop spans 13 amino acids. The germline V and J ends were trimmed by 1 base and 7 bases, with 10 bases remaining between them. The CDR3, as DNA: TGTGCCAGCAGCTTAGAACAGGGAGGGACCCAGTACTTC. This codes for CASSLEQGGTQYF.

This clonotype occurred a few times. The CDR3 here is CASSLAPGPRTDTQYF. In nucleotides, the CDR3 is TGTGCCAGCAGTTTAGCCCCGGGCCCTAGGACAGATACGCAGTATTTT. This chain links TRBV12-3 or TRBV12-4 with TRBJ2-3; D remains ambiguous. The V and J ends lost 0 bases and 3 bases respectively, with 13 bases between them. The CDR3 totals 16 residues.

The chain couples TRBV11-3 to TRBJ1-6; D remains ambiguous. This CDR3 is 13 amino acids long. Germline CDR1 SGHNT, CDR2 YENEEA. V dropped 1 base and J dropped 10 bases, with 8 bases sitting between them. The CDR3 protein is CASSLGVESPLHF. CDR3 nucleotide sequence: TGTGCCAGCAGCTTAGGGGTTGAATCACCCCTCCACTTT. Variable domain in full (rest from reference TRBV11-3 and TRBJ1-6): EAGVVQSPRYKIIEKKQPVAFWCNPISGHNTLYWYLQNLGQGPELLIRYENEEAVDDSQLPKDRFSAERLKGVDSTLKIQPAELGDSAVYLCASSLGVESPLHFGNGTRLTVT.

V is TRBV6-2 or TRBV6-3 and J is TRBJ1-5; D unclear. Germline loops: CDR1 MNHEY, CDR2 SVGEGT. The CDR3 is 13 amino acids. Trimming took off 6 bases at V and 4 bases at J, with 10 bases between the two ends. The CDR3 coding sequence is TGTGCCAGCAGGGGAGTCCTTAATCAGCCCCAGCATTTT. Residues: CASRGVLNQPQHF.

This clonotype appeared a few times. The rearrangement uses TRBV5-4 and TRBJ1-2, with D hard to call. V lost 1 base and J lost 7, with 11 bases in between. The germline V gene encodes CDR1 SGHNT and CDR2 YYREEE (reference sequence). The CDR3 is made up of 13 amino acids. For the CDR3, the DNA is TGTGCCAGCAGCTTGTGGGCCTCCGGTGGCTACACCTTC. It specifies CASSLWASGGYTF.

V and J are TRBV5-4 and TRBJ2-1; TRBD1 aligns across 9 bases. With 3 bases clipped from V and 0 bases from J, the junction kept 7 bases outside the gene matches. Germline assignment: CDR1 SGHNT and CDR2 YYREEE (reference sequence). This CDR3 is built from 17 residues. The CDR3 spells CASSSTGGGSSYNEQFF. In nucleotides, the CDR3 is TGTGCCAGCAGCTCGACAGGGGGAGGAAGCTCCTACAATGAGCAGTTCTTC.

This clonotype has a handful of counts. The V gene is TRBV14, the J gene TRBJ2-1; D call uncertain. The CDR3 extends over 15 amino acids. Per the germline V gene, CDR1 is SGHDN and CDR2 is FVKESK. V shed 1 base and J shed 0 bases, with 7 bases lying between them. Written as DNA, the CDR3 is TGTGCCAGCAGCCAAGCTTATAGCTCCTACAATGAGCAGTTCTTC. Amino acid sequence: CASSQAYSSYNEQFF.

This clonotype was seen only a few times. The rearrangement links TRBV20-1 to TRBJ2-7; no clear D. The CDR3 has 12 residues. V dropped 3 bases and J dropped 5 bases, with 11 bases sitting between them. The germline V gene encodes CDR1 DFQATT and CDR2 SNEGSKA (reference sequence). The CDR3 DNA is TGCAGTGCTAGGCCGCGTCGACACGAGCAGTACTTC. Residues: CSARPRRHEQYF.

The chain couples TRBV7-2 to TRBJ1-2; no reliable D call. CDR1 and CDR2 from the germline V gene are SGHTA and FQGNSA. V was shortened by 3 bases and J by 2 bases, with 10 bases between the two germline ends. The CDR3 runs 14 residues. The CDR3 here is CASSFTTLNYGYTF. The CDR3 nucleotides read TGTGCCAGCAGCTTCACAACCCTAAACTATGGCTACACCTTC.

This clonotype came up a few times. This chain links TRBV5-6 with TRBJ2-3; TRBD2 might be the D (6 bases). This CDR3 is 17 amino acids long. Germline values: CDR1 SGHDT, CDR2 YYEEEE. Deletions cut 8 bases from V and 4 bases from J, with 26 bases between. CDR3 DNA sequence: TGTGCCAGTTCTTGGCGGTCCGGGACTCTCGGCGCAGATACGCAGTATTTT. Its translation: CASSWRSGTLGADTQYF.

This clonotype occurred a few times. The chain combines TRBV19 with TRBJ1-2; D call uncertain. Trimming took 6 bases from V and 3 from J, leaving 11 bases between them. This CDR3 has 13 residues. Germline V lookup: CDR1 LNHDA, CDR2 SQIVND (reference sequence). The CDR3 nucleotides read TGTGCCAGTAGACTGACATCGGACTATGGCTACACCTTC. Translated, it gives CASRLTSDYGYTF.

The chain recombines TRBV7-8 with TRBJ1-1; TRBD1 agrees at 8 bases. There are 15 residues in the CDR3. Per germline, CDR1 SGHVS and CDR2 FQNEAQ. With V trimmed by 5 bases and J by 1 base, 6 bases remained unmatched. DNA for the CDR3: TGTGCCAGCAGCCGACAGGGGACCAAGAACACTGAAGCTTTCTTT. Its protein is CASSRQGTKNTEAFF.

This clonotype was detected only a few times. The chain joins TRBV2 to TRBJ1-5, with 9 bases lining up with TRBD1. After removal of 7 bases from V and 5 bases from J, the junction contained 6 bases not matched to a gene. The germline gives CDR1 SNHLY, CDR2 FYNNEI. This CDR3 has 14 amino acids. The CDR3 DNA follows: TGTGCCAGCACCCCGGACAGGGGTTATCAGCCCCAGCATTTT. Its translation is CASTPDRGYQPQHF.